These 7 T cell receptor beta chains were all obtained from the same sample, sequenced in a study of cytomegalovirus exposure and HLA in healthy donors. PCR primers comprised 60 Vbeta and 13 Jbeta primers. Some clones are missing from TCRdb's copy, which holds only in-frame ones; the method was immunoSEQ multiplex PCR. The profile shows around 100,000 clones, around 76% of them singletons. The sequencing sample was made of PBMCs. The source is a woman in her sixties in good health and CMV-seropositive.

The chain has TRBV15 and TRBJ2-7, with TRBD1 identical over 9 bases. V dropped 5 bases and J dropped 4; count of bases not matched to a gene: 9. CDR1 is LNHNV and CDR2 is YYDKDF in the germline V gene (reference sequence). The length of the CDR3 is 15 residues. DNA for the CDR3: TGTGCCACCAGCTGGGGACAGGGATATTTGTACGAGCAGTACTTC. It yields the protein CATSWGQGYLYEQYF.

The chain carries TRBV30 and TRBJ2-1, with TRBD2 identical over 7 bases. CDR3 length: 17 residues. Losses at the gene ends were 0 bases for V and 6 bases for J; bases not matched to a gene: 14. Per germline, CDR1 GTSNPN and CDR2 SVGIG (reference sequence). CDR3 region: CAWSVWSFGRASNEQFF. The CDR3 DNA sequence: TGTGCCTGGAGTGTATGGTCGTTTGGGAGGGCCTCCAATGAGCAGTTCTTC.

V and J are TRBV6-5 and TRBJ1-4, with D tentatively TRBD1 (5 bases). From germline, CDR1 is MNHEY and CDR2 SVGAGI. The CDR3 consists of 15 residues. Between the trimmed V and J ends, which lost 0 bases and 4 bases, there was a span of 9 bases. Here the CDR3 DNA reads TGTGCCAGCAGTTACTCGGGAAGGGGTAATGAAAAACTGTTTTTT. Encoded protein: CASSYSGRGNEKLFF.

The chain joins TRBV28 to TRBJ2-3, with a weak D call TRBD1 (5 bases). CDR3 length: 16 amino acids. Deletions cut 4 bases from V and 1 base from J, with 15 bases between. Germline-derived CDR1 and CDR2 are MDHEN and SYDVKM. This CDR3 reads CASSSRSRVGTDTQYF. The CDR3 nucleotides are TGTGCCAGCAGTTCACGCAGCAGGGTCGGCACAGATACGCAGTATTTT.

This clone was recorded a few times. The rearrangement links TRBV29-1 to TRBJ1-1, with 10 bases that match TRBD1. Germline trimming cut 8 bases from V and 1 base from J; bases unmatched to any gene: 7. CDR3 length equals 14 residues. CDR1 and CDR2 from the germline V gene are SQVTM and ANQGSEA. Here the CDR3 reads CSSWTGGRNTEAFF. In DNA form, the CDR3 reads TGCAGCTCTTGGACAGGGGGGAGGAACACTGAAGCTTTCTTT.

The chain recombines TRBV30 with TRBJ2-2; TRBD2 aligns across 8 bases. V dropped 4 bases and J dropped 3; count of bases not matched to a gene: 7. The CDR3 consists of 15 residues. Per germline, CDR1 GTSNPN and CDR2 SVGIG (reference sequence). The CDR3 sequence: CAWTAGGRDTGELFF. CDR3 bases: TGTGCCTGGACCGCGGGGGGAAGGGACACCGGGGAGCTGTTTTTT.

The chain is built from TRBV19 and TRBJ2-3; the match to TRBD2 covers 7 bases. Germline V CDR1 and CDR2: LNHDA, SQIVND (reference sequence). The CDR3 is 13 residues long. J was trimmed by 4 bases and V by 11 bases; bases with no gene match: 9. CDR3 coding DNA: TGTGCCGCGGGAGAATCACGGGCAGATACGCAGTATTTT. This codes for CAAGESRADTQYF.